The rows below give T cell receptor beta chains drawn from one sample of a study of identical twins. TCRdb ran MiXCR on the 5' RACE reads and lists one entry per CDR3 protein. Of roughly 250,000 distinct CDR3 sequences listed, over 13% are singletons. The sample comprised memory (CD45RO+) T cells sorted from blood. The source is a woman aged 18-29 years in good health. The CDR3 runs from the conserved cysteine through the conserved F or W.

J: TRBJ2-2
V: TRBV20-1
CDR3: CSARDHTGELFF

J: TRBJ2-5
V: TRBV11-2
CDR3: CASSLVPTGLAEETQYF

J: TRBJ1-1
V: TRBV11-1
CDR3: CASSLARGTARMNTEAFF

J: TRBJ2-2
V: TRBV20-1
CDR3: CSARYQSTGELFF

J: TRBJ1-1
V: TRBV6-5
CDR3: CASGRGVEAFF

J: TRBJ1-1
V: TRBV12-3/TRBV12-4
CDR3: CASRSYKIGTGGTEAFF

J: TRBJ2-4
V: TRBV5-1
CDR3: CASSLVGVNIQYF

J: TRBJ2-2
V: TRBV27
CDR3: CASSYLSNTGELFF

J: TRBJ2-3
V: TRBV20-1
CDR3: CSASRQDGTDTQYF

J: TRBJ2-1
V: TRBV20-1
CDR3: CSARVVGADYNEQFF

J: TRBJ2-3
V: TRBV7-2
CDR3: CASSLGPSGSTTDTQYF

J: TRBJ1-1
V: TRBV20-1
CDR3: CSARDRQGGQNTEAFF

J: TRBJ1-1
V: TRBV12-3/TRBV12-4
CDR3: CASRPQGFGEAFF

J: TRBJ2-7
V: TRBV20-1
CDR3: CSATFRTSGSQQYF

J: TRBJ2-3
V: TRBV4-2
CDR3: CASSKERGAGGDTQYF

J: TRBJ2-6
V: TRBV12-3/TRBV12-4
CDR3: CASRLRTGDYSRANVLTF

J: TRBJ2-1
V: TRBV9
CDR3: CASSVGTGIYNEQFF